This TCR beta chain was identified in a study of T-cell reconstitution after alpha-beta-depleted transplantation in children. Study outcomes and limitations: At one year after transplant, newly produced T cells mostly accounted for T-cell counts and diversity. Expanded graft clones numbering several hundred reportedly gave rise to alpha-beta T cells about two months after transplant.

The CDR3 is 16 amino acids. V was clipped by 0 bases and J by 1 base, with 13 bases between them. The germline V gene encodes CDR1 MNHEY and CDR2 SVGAGI. On this clonotype itself: The antigen remains unidentified.

Unique molecular identifiers were used in preparing the TCRbeta library. Each CDR3 protein gets one entry after TCRdb re-called the PCR reads with MiXCR. The table shows approximately 520,000 distinct CDR3 sequences, with roughly 10% occurring only once. The chain combines TRBV6-5 with TRBJ2-7; no definite D call. This receptor was obtained from a female patient aged 2 to 10 who had a stem cell transplant for aplastic anemia, so the T cells may come from the graft donor. This specimen consisted of PBMCs, mostly from graft donor cells, obtained 180 days after TCRalphabeta/CD19-depleted stem cell transplant. DNA of the CDR3: TGTGCCAGCAGTTACTCTCTGGAGTTCTCTTCCTACGAGCAGTACTTC. Encoded protein: CASSYSLEFSSYEQYF.